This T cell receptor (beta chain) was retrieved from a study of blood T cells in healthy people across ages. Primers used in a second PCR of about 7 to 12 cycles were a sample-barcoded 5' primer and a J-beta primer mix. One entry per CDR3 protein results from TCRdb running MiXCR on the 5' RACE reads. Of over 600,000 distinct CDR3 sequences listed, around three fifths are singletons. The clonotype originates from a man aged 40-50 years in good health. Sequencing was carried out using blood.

Written as DNA, the CDR3 is TGTGCCATCAGTCCCTCGGGACAAATTAGCAATCAGCCCCAGCATTTT. Its protein is CAISPSGQISNQPQHF. J is TRBJ1-5 and V is TRBV10-3; perhaps TRBD1 as D (6 bases). This CDR3 is 16 amino acids long. Germline CDR1 and CDR2: ENHRY and SYGVKD. The V gene lost 5 bases and the J gene lost 0 bases, with 14 bases spanning the gap.